This T cell receptor (beta chain) stems from a study of shared T cell receptors in the human thymus. The assay was immunoSEQ multiplex PCR, and TCRdb's table has in-frame clones only and misses some. Of over 65,000 clones in the sample, about 95% were seen once. Germline lookup yields CDR1 LGHNA and CDR2 YSLEER. The CDR3 is 17 amino acids. V shed 2 bases and J shed 4 bases, with 20 bases lying between them. Input material: thymocytes. The rearrangement links TRBV4-3 to TRBJ1-2, with D possibly TRBD1 on 5 matching bases. The sequence was collected from a human donor. CDR3 DNA: TGCGCCAGCAGCCAAAAAGCGTGGCGGGACGGTGGCTATGGCTACACCTTC. Protein sequence: CASSQKAWRDGGYGYTF.